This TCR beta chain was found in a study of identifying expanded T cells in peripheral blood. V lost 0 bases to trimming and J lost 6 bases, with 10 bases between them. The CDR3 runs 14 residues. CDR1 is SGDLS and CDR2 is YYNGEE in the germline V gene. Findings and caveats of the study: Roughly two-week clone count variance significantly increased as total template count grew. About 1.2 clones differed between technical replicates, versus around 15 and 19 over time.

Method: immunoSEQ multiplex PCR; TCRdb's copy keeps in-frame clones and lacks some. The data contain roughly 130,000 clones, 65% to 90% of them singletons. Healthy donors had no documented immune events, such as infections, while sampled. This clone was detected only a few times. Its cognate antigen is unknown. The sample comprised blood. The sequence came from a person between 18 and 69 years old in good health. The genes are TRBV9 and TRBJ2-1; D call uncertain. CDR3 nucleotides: TGTGCCAGCAGCGTAGGGGAAGGCCCCAATGAGCAGTTCTTC. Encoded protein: CASSVGEGPNEQFF.